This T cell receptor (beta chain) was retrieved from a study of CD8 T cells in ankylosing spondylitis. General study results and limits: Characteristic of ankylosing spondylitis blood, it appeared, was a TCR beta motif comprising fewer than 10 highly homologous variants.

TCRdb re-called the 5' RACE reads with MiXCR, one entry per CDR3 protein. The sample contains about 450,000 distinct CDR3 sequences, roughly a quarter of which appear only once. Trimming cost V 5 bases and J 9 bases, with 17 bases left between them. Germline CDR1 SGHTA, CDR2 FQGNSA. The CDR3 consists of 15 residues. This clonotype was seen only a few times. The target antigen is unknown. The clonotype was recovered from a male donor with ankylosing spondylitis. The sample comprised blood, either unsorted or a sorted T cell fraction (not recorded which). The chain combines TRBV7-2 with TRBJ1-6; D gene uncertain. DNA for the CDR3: TGTGCCAGCAGCCCGGGATCCACGCTAGGTTCACCCCTCCACTTT. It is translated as CASSPGSTLGSPLHF.